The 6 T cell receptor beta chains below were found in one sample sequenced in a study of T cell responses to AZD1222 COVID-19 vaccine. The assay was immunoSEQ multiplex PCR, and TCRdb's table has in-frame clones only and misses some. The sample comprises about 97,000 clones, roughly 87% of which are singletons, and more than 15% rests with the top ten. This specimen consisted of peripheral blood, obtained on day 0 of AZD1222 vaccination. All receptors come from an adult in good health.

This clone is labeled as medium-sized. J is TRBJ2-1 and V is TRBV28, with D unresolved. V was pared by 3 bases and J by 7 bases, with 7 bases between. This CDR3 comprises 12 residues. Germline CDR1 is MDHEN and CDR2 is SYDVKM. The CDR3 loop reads CASSLEYNEQFF. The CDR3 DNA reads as TGTGCCAGCAGTTTGGAGTATAATGAGCAGTTCTTC.

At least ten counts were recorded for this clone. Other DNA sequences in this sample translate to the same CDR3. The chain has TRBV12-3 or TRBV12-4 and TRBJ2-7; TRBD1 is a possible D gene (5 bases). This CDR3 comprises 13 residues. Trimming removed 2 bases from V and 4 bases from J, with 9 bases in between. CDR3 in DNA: TGTGCCAGCAGTTTAAATAGGGGATACGAGCAGTACTTC. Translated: CASSLNRGYEQYF.

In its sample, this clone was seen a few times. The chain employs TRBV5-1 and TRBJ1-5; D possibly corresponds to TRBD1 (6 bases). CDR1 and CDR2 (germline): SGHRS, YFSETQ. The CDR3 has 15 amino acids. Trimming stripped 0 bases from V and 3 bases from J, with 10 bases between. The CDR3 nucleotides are TGCGCCAGCAGCTTGGGCCAGGGGAACAATCAGCCCCAGCATTTT. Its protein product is CASSLGQGNNQPQHF.

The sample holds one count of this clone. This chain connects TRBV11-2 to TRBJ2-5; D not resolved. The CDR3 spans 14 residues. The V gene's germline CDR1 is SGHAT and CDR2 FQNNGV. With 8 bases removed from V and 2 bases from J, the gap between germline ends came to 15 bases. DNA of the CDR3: TGTGCCAGCCGACGGACCGCAGATCAAGAGACCCAGTACTTC. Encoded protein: CASRRTADQETQYF.

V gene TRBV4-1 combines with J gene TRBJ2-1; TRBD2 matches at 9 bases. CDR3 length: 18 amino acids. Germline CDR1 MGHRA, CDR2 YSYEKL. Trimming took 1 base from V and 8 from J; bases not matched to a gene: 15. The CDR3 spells CASSQGVRGRARGDEQFF. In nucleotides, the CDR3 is TGCGCCAGCAGCCAAGGGGTTCGCGGGAGGGCCCGGGGCGATGAGCAGTTCTTC.

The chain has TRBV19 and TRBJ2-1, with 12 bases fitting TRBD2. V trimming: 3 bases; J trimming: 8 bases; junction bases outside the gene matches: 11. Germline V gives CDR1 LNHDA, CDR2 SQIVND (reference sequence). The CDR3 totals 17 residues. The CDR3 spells CASSMVQTSGRSDEQFF. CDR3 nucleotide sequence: TGTGCCAGTAGTATGGTTCAAACTAGCGGGAGGTCGGATGAGCAGTTCTTC. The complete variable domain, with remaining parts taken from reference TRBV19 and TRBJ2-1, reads DGGITQSPKYLFRKEGQNVTLSCEQNLNHDAMYWYRQDPGQGLRLIYYSQIVNDFQKGDIAEGYSVSREKKESFPLTVTSAQKNPTAFYLCASSMVQTSGRSDEQFFGPGTRLTVL.